This T cell receptor (beta chain) was identified during a study of cytomegalovirus exposure and HLA in healthy donors. Study context: An earlier analysis identified 117 million unique TCR beta sequences in about 200 million T cells. Study conclusions and caveats: What a later analysis reportedly showed was that an Asian-associated ancestry cluster had fewer N-insertions than the approximately 670-donor mean.

Concerning this clone itself: Antigen specificity is unknown.

Researchers ran the PCR with 60 Vbeta and 13 Jbeta primers. The protocol was immunoSEQ multiplex PCR, while the TCRdb copy is restricted to in-frame clones and leaves out a portion. The sample carries 100,000 to 150,000 clones, around 74% recorded once. The clonotype originates from a man aged 55 to 70 in good health and CMV-seropositive. Sequenced input: PBMCs.

DNA of the CDR3: TGTGCCAGTAGTTCGACAGTCTATAATTCACCCCTCCACTTT. Protein: CASSSTVYNSPLHF. The chain has TRBV19 and TRBJ1-6, with D perhaps matching TRBD1 (5 bases). The CDR3 contains 14 residues. Per germline, CDR1 LNHDA and CDR2 SQIVND (reference sequence). V was clipped by 5 bases and J by 3 bases, with 8 bases between them.